The 27 T cell receptor beta chains presented below share a single source sample, sequenced in a study of beta chain features in type 1 diabetes. Findings and limits, study-wide: TCRB CDR3s were moderately but significantly shorter in Type 1 diabetes patients in all four CD4+ subsets.

What these receptors recognize is not known. Expressed TCRB transcripts were sequenced, since all the RNA that had been isolated was reverse transcribed. Assay used: immunoSEQ multiplex PCR; TCRdb lists only in-frame clones, some missing. The sample lists about 150,000 clones; 7.8% were seen once. The sequencing sample was made of central memory CD4+ T cells from blood. Receptors were obtained from a woman between 35 and 50 years old with type 1 diabetes.

This clone was observed a handful of times. The rearrangement links TRBV5-1 to TRBJ1-2, with 9 bases aligning to TRBD1. Trimming cost V 4 bases and J 9 bases; bases outside gene matches: 10. This CDR3 has 14 amino acids. From germline, CDR1 is SGHRS and CDR2 YFSETQ. CDR3 bases: TGCGCCAGCAGCCCCGGTAGGACAGGGGATAGCTACACCTTC. Its protein product is CASSPGRTGDSYTF. The full variable domain, with the rest looked up from reference TRBV5-1 and TRBJ1-2, is KAGVTQTPRYLIKTRGQQVTLSCSPISGHRSVSWYQQTPGQGLQFLFEYFSETQRNKGNFPGRFSGRQFSNSRSEMNVSTLELGDSALYLCASSPGRTGDSYTFGSGTRLTVV.

This clone has just a few counts. The chain links TRBV9 to TRBJ2-7, with no clear D. CDR1 SGDLS and CDR2 YYNGEE come from the germline V gene. The CDR3 is 14 amino acids. V was pared by 1 base and J by 3 bases, with 11 bases between. The CDR3 here is CASSVLSESYEQYF. The CDR3, as DNA: TGTGCCAGCAGCGTACTAAGCGAGAGCTACGAGCAGTACTTC.

V usage is TRBV4-2 and J usage is TRBJ1-3; the D is unclear. V lost 0 bases, J lost 4 bases, and 16 bases lay in between. This CDR3 is built from 17 residues. Germline lookup yields CDR1 LGHNA and CDR2 YNFKEQ. CDR3 sequence reads: CASSQDPGVLGGNTIYF. The DNA of the CDR3 is TGTGCCAGCAGCCAAGACCCAGGCGTCCTTGGGGGAAACACCATATATTTT.

The chain carries TRBV7-9 and TRBJ1-1, with TRBD1 matching 7 bases. V lost 5 bases to trimming and J lost 7 bases; unmatched junction nucleotides: 10. Germline CDR1 and CDR2: SEHNR and FQNEAQ (reference sequence). This CDR3 region has 14 residues. The CDR3 coding sequence is TGTGCCAGCAGCCTTCGACAGGGCGTGAGTGAAGCTTTCTTT. Protein sequence: CASSLRQGVSEAFF.

In this sample, this clone turned up many times. The V call is TRBV30, the J call TRBJ2-3; a possible D gene is TRBD1 (6 bases). The germline V gene encodes CDR1 GTSNPN and CDR2 SVGIG (reference sequence). With 3 bases removed from V and 0 bases from J, the gap between germline ends came to 10 bases. The CDR3 spans 14 residues. The CDR3 bases are TGTGCCTGGAGAGATACAGGGAGCACAGATACGCAGTATTTT. Encoded protein: CAWRDTGSTDTQYF.

The rearrangement uses TRBV29-1 and TRBJ1-1; 9 bases map to TRBD1. Germline lookup yields CDR1 SQVTM and CDR2 ANQGSEA. The CDR3 contains 15 residues. J gave up 5 bases and V 5 bases, and 12 bases lay outside the gene matches. DNA of the CDR3: TGCAGCGTTAATGGAGAGGGACAGGGAAGGACTGAAGCTTTCTTT. Translating gives CSVNGEGQGRTEAFF.

This clone was picked up a small number of times. The rearrangement uses TRBV7-2 and TRBJ2-5; 8 nucleotides agree with TRBD2. The germline CDR1 and CDR2 sequences are SGHTA and FQGNSA. Germline trimming cut 4 bases from V and 5 bases from J; bases unmatched to any gene: 12. The CDR3 contains 16 residues. DNA for the CDR3: TGTGCCAGCAGCTCTTCGAGCGGGAGAGGGCAGGAGACCCAGTACTTC. This codes for CASSSSSGRGQETQYF.

The chain uses TRBV28 and TRBJ1-5; 8 bases match TRBD1. CDR1 is MDHEN and CDR2 is SYDVKM in the germline V gene. V was pared by 6 bases and J by 2 bases, with 6 bases of the junction left unmatched. The CDR3 covers 15 residues. CDR3 residues: CASSLSTGGNQPQHF. The CDR3 DNA sequence: TGTGCCAGCAGCCTCTCGACAGGGGGCAATCAGCCCCAGCATTTT.

Comments on this clone: This specimen includes other DNA sequences encoding the same CDR3. The rearrangement links TRBV29-1 to TRBJ1-5; 7 nucleotides line up with TRBD1. The CDR3 loop spans 14 amino acids. The trim removed 6 bases at V and 4 bases at J, leaving 9 bases unmatched. Germline V gene lookup returns CDR1 SQVTM and CDR2 ANQGSEA. Written as DNA, the CDR3 is TGCAGCGTCGTGGGGGCAGGGGGGAATCAGCCCCAGCATTTT. Translated: CSVVGAGGNQPQHF.

The chain uses TRBV7-2 and TRBJ2-1; possible D gene TRBD1, 6 bases. V was pared by 6 bases and J by 6 bases, with 15 bases between. The CDR3 is 14 residues long. CDR1 and CDR2 from the germline V gene are SGHTA and FQGNSA. The CDR3 protein is CASSPPIGGNEQFF. Here the CDR3 DNA reads TGTGCCAGCAGTCCCCCAATAGGGGGCAATGAGCAGTTCTTC.

Of note for this clone: The sample holds other DNA sequences that translate to the same CDR3. The V gene is TRBV25-1, the J gene TRBJ2-1; 10 bases fit TRBD1. Trimming at V came to 2 bases and at J to 6 bases, leaving 4 bases not matched to a gene. This CDR3 is 15 amino acids long. CDR1 is MGHDK, CDR2 SYGVNS, per germline. The CDR3 sequence: CASSESDRGLNEQFF. CDR3 bases: TGTGCCAGCAGTGAAAGTGACAGGGGGCTCAATGAGCAGTTCTTC. The full variable domain, rest sourced from reference TRBV25-1 and TRBJ2-1, is EADIYQTPRYLVIGTGKKITLECSQTMGHDKMYWYQQDPGMELHLIHYSYGVNSTEKGDLSSESTVSRIRTEHFPLTLESARPSHTSQYLCASSESDRGLNEQFFGPGTRLTVL.

The V call is TRBV18, the J call TRBJ1-2, with 7 nucleotides matching TRBD1. Trimming cost V 3 bases and J 8 bases; bases outside gene matches: 6. Germline V gene data show CDR1 as KGHSH and CDR2 as LQKENI. This CDR3 is 13 amino acids long. CDR3: CASSPDRQSGYTF. CDR3 coding DNA: TGTGCCAGCTCACCGGACAGGCAAAGCGGCTACACCTTC.

This clone appeared a few times. The J gene is TRBJ2-5, the V gene TRBV4-1; 9 bases are a match to TRBD2. Per the germline V gene, CDR1 is MGHRA and CDR2 is YSYEKL. The CDR3 sequence is 16 residues long. V dropped 0 bases and J dropped 4; count of bases not matched to a gene: 6. CDR3 coding DNA: TGCGCCAGCAGCCAAGAAGGGCGGGGGGGCCCAGAGACCCAGTACTTC. Translated: CASSQEGRGGPETQYF.

In this sample, this clone turned up a few times. This chain links TRBV4-1 with TRBJ2-1; 10 nucleotides match TRBD2. V lost 3 bases to trimming and J lost 2 bases; unmatched junction nucleotides: 10. The CDR3 is 18 residues long. Germline V CDR1 and CDR2: MGHRA, YSYEKL. The CDR3 spells CASSQAPLSGRAYNEQFF. The CDR3, as DNA: TGCGCCAGCAGCCAGGCACCATTAAGCGGGAGGGCCTACAATGAGCAGTTCTTC.

The CDR3 sequence: CASSSTGRFTEAFF. In DNA, the CDR3 is TGCGCCAGCAGCTCAACGGGGAGATTCACTGAAGCTTTCTTT. The genes are TRBV5-1 and TRBJ1-1; the D is unclear. The germline V gene encodes CDR1 SGHRS and CDR2 YFSETQ. Trimming cost V 3 bases and J 4 bases, with 13 bases left between them. The CDR3 length is 14 residues.

In its sample, this clone was seen a few times. The V and J genes are TRBV19 and TRBJ2-3, with 9 bases that match TRBD2. CDR1 and CDR2 (germline): LNHDA, SQIVND (reference sequence). This CDR3 spans 15 amino acids. The trim removed 5 bases at V and 1 base at J, leaving 4 bases unmatched. The CDR3 coding sequence is TGTGCCAGTAGTTCTGTAGCGGGGGGCACAGATACGCAGTATTTT. It is translated as CASSSVAGGTDTQYF.

The chain has TRBV7-8 and TRBJ2-5; TRBD1 is a possible D gene (6 bases). V was cut by 5 bases and J by 1 base, with 8 bases left in between. CDR3 length equals 13 residues. CDR1 and CDR2 (germline): SGHVS, FQNEAQ. CDR3 residues: CASSRTVQETQYF. The CDR3 coding sequence is TGTGCCAGCAGCCGGACAGTCCAAGAGACCCAGTACTTC. Supplemented by reference TRBV7-8 and TRBJ2-5, the full variable domain reads GAGVSQSPRYKVAKRGQDVALRCDPISGHVSLFWYQQALGQGPEFLTYFQNEAQLDKSGLPSDRFFAERPEGSVSTLKIQRTQQEDSAVYLCASSRTVQETQYFGPGTRLLVL.

J is TRBJ1-2 and V is TRBV6-6; D call uncertain. CDR1 MNHNY and CDR2 SVGAGI come from the germline V gene (reference sequence). The V and J ends lost 7 bases and 2 bases respectively, with 17 bases between them. The CDR3 covers 15 residues. The CDR3 sequence is CASTSTAPTNYGYTF. Written as DNA, the CDR3 is TGTGCCAGCACCTCAACAGCTCCTACAAACTATGGCTACACCTTC.

Only a few counts were recorded for this clone. V usage is TRBV5-4 and J usage is TRBJ2-5; TRBD2 matches 14 bases. CDR3 size: 16 residues. V lost 7 bases, J lost 4 bases, and 9 bases stayed unmatched. CDR1 and CDR2 from the germline V gene are SGHNT and YYREEE (reference sequence). CDR3 bases: TGTGCCAGCTCCCGAGGGACTAGCGGGAGTCGAGAGACCCAGTACTTC. Translation gives CASSRGTSGSRETQYF.

CDR3 DNA: TGTGCCAGCAGTTATATTCCGCAAGAGACCCAGTACTTC. It translates to CASSYIPQETQYF. The chain carries TRBV6-6 and TRBJ2-5; D call uncertain. CDR3 length: 13 amino acids. Per germline, CDR1 MNHNY and CDR2 SVGAGI (reference sequence). The V and J ends lost 3 bases and 2 bases respectively, with 7 bases between them.

The chain links TRBV9 to TRBJ2-6; 8 bases match TRBD1. Germline trimming cut 0 bases from V and 2 bases from J; bases unmatched to any gene: 7. CDR3 length: 18 residues. Per germline, CDR1 SGDLS and CDR2 YYNGEE. Here the CDR3 reads CASSVASGQGTGANVLTF. As DNA, the CDR3 is TGTGCCAGCAGCGTAGCTTCCGGACAGGGAACTGGGGCCAACGTCCTGACTTTC.

V usage is TRBV19 and J usage is TRBJ1-5; 11 bases fit TRBD1. From germline, CDR1 is LNHDA and CDR2 SQIVND (reference sequence). This CDR3 spans 14 amino acids. Trimming took 9 bases from V and 6 from J; bases not matched to a gene: 7. CDR3 loop: CASSGQGASQPQHF. The DNA for the CDR3 is TGTGCCAGCAGCGGACAGGGGGCGAGTCAGCCCCAGCATTTT.

This clone was seen a handful of times. The chain combines TRBV5-4 with TRBJ2-1; possibly TRBD1 for D (5 bases). V shed 0 bases and J shed 7 bases, with 14 bases lying between them. Germline V gene lookup returns CDR1 SGHNT and CDR2 YYREEE (reference sequence). CDR3 length: 15 amino acids. CDR3 sequence: CASSLVDRLRNEQFF. CDR3 in DNA: TGTGCCAGCAGCTTGGTCGACAGATTAAGGAATGAGCAGTTCTTC.

V gene TRBV28 combines with J gene TRBJ1-1, with no clear D. Germline V lookup: CDR1 MDHEN, CDR2 SYDVKM. There are 14 residues in the CDR3. V shed 1 base and J shed 4 bases, with 10 bases lying between them. The CDR3 is CASSLFTESTEAFF. As DNA, the CDR3 is TGTGCCAGCAGTTTATTTACGGAGTCCACTGAAGCTTTCTTT.

A few counts support this clone. The V and J genes are TRBV7-9 and TRBJ2-4; D perhaps matches TRBD2 (7 bases). Germline V CDR1 and CDR2: SEHNR, FQNEAQ (reference sequence). This CDR3 comprises 14 residues. Trimming took off 8 bases at V and 8 bases at J, with 19 bases between the two ends. CDR3 sequence reads: CASGIGGPLDIQYF. DNA for the CDR3: TGTGCCAGCGGCATCGGGGGGCCCCTGGACATTCAGTACTTC. The whole variable domain, remainder taken from reference TRBV7-9 and TRBJ2-4, is DTGVSQNPRHKITKRGQNVTFRCDPISEHNRLYWYRQTLGQGPEFLTYFQNEAQLEKSRLLSDRFSAERPKGSFSTLEIQRTEQGDSAMYLCASGIGGPLDIQYFGAGTRLSVL.

The table lists this clone with a few counts. J is TRBJ2-7 and V is TRBV2; D is perhaps TRBD2 (5 bases). Trimming shortened V by 7 bases and J by 6 bases, and 16 bases separated the two germline ends. Germline V gene lookup returns CDR1 SNHLY and CDR2 FYNNEI. The CDR3 sequence is 13 residues long. CDR3 protein: CASNDYTVGEQYF. The CDR3, as DNA: TGTGCCAGCAACGACTACACCGTTGGCGAGCAGTACTTC.

The chain carries TRBV7-2 and TRBJ1-3, with D maybe TRBD1 (5 bases). The germline CDR1 and CDR2 sequences are SGHTA and FQGNSA. This CDR3 comprises 16 residues. V lost 4 bases and J lost 0, with 13 bases in between. In nucleotides, the CDR3 is TGTGCCAGCAGCTCCCCCGGGACTCACTCTGGAAACACCATATATTTT. Protein sequence: CASSSPGTHSGNTIYF.